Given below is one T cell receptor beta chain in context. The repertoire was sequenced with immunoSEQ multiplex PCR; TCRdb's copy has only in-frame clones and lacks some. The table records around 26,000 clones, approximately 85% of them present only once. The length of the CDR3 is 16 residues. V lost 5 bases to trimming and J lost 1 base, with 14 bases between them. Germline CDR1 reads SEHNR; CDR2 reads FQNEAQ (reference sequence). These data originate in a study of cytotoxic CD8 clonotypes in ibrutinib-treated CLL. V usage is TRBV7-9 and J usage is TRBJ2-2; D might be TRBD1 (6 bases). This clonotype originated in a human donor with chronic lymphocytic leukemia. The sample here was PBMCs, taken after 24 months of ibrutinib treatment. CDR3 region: CASSPPTGLNTGELFF. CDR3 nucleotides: TGTGCCAGCAGCCCGCCGACAGGTTTGAACACCGGGGAGCTGTTTTTT.